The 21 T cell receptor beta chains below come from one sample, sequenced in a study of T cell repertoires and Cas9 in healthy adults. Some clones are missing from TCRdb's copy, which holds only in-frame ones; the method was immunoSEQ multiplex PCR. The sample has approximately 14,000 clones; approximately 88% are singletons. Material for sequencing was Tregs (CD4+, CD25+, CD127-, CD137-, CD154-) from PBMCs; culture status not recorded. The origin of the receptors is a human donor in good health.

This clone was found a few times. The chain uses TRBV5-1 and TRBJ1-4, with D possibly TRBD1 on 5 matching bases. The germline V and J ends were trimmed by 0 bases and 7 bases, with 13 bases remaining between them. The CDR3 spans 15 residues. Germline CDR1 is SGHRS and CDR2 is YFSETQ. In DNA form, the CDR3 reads TGCGCCAGCAGCTTGGGGGCGGGGCCGGGTGAAAAACTGTTTTTT. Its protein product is CASSLGAGPGEKLFF.

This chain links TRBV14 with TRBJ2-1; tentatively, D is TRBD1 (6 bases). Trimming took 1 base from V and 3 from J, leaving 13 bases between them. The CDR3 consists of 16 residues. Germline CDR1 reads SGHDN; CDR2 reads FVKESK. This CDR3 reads CASSQVGAGVYNEQFF. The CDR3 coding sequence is TGTGCCAGCAGCCAAGTCGGGGCAGGGGTCTACAATGAGCAGTTCTTC.

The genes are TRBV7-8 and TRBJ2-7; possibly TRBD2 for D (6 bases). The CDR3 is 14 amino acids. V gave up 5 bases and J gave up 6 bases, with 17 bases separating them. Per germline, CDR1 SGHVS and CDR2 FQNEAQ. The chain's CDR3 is CASSPLSGRREQYF. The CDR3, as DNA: TGTGCCAGCAGCCCCCTGTCGGGGAGGCGCGAGCAGTACTTC.

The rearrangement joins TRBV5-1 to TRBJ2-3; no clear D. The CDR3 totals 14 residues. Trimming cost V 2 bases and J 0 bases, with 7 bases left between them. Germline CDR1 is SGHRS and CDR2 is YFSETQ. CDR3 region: CASSFSRSTDTQYF. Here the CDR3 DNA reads TGCGCCAGCAGCTTTTCCCGAAGCACAGATACGCAGTATTTT.

The CDR3 DNA follows: TGTGCCAGCAGCTTAAACACAGGGGCAACTAATGAAAAACTGTTTTTT. Protein sequence: CASSLNTGATNEKLFF. V is TRBV7-2 and J is TRBJ1-4, with 7 positions matching TRBD1. J gave up 0 bases and V 2 bases, and 3 bases lay outside the gene matches. This CDR3 comprises 16 residues. Looked up from germline, CDR1 is SGHTA and CDR2 is FQGNSA.

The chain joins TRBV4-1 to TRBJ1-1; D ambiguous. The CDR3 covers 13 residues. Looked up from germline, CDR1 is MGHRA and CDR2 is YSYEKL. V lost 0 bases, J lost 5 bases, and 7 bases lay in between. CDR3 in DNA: TGCGCCAGCAGCCAAGACCGTAGGACTGAAGCTTTCTTT. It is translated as CASSQDRRTEAFF.

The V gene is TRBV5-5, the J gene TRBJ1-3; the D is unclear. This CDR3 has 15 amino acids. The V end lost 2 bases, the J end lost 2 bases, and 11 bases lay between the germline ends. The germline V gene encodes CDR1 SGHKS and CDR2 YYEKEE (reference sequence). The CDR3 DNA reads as TGTGCCAGCAGCTTCCGGACCGACACTGGAAACACCATATATTTT. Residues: CASSFRTDTGNTIYF.

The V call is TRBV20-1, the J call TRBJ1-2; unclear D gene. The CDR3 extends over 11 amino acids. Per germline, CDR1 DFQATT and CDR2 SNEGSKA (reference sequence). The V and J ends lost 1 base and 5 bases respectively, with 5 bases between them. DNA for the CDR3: TGCAGTGCTAGAGGGGCGTATGGCTACACCTTC. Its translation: CSARGAYGYTF.

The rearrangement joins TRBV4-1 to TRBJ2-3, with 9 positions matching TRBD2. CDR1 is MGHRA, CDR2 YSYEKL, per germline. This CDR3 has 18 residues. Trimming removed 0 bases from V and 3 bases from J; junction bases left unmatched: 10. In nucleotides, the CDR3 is TGCGCCAGCAGCCAAGATTTCCAAGAGGCGGGGGGGACAGATACGCAGTATTTT. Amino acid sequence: CASSQDFQEAGGTDTQYF.

CDR3 nucleotide sequence: TGCGCCAGCGGACTAGCGGGGGCCTACAATGAGCAGTTCTTC. It yields the protein CASGLAGAYNEQFF. V gene TRBV5-1 combines with J gene TRBJ2-1, with 13 nucleotides matching TRBD2. Germline-derived CDR1 and CDR2 are SGHRS and YFSETQ. J lost 2 bases, V lost 7 bases, and 0 bases had no gene match. This CDR3 has 14 residues.

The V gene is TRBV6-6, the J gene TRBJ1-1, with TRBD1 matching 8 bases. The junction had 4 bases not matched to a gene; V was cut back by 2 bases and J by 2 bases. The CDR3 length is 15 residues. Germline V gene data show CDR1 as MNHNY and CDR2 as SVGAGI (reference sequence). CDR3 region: CASSYQGARNTEAFF. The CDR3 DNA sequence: TGTGCCAGCAGTTACCAGGGGGCGCGAAACACTGAAGCTTTCTTT.

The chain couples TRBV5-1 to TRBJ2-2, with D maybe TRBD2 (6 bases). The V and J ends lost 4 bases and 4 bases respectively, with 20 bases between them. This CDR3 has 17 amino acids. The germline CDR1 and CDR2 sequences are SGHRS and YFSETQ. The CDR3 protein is CASSLARGGWGTGELFF. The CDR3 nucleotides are TGCGCCAGCAGCCTAGCCCGGGGAGGTTGGGGCACCGGGGAGCTGTTTTTT. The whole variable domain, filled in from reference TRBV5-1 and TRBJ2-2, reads KAGVTQTPRYLIKTRGQQVTLSCSPISGHRSVSWYQQTPGQGLQFLFEYFSETQRNKGNFPGRFSGRQFSNSRSEMNVSTLELGDSALYLCASSLARGGWGTGELFFGEGSRLTVL.

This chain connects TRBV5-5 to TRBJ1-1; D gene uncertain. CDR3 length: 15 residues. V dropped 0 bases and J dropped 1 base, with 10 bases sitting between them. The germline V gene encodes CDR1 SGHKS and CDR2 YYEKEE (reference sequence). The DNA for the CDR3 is TGTGCCAGCAGCTTGGCTCTGGGTCGGAACACTGAAGCTTTCTTT. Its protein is CASSLALGRNTEAFF.

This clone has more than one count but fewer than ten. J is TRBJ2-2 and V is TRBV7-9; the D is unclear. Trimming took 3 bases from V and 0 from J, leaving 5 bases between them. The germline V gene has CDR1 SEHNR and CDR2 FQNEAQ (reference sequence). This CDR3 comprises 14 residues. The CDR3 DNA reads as TGTGCCAGCAGCTTCTACCCGAACACCGGGGAGCTGTTTTTT. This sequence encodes CASSFYPNTGELFF.

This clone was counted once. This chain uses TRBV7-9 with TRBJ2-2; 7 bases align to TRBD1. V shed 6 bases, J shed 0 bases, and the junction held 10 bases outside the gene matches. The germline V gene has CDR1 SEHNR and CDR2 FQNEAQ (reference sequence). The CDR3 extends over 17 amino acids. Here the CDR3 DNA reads TGTGCCAGCAGACGACAGGGCATGTTCGCGAACACCGGGGAGCTGTTTTTT. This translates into CASRRQGMFANTGELFF.

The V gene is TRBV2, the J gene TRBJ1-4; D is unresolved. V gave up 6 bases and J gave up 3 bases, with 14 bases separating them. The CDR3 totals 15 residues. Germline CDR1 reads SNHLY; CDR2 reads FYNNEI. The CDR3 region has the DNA TGTGCCAGCAGCTCAGTCGGGGTTGCTAATGAAAAACTGTTTTTT. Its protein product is CASSSVGVANEKLFF.

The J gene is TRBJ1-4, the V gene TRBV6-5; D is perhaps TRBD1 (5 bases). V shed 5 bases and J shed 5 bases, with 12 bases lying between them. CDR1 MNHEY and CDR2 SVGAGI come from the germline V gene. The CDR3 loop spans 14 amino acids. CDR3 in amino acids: CASSADSLNEKLFF. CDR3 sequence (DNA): TGTGCCAGCAGTGCCGACAGCCTCAATGAAAAACTGTTTTTT.

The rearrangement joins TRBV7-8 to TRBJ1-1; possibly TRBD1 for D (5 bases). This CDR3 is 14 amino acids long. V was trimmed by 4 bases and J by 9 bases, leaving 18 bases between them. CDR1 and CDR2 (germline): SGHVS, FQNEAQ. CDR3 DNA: TGTGCCAGCAGCTCCCAAAATCCCCGACAGCAAGCTTTCTTT. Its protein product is CASSSQNPRQQAFF.

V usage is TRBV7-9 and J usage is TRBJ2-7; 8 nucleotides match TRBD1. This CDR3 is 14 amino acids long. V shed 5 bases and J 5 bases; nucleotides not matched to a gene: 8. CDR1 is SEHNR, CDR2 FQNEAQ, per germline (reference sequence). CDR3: CASSPGQGEHEQYF. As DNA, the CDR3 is TGTGCCAGCAGCCCTGGACAGGGAGAGCACGAGCAGTACTTC.

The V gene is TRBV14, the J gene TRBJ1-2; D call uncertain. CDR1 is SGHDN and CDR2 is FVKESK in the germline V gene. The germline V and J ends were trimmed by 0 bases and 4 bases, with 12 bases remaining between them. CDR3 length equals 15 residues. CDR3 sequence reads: CASSQDSGQAYGYTF. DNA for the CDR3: TGTGCCAGCAGCCAAGATTCAGGCCAGGCCTATGGCTACACCTTC.

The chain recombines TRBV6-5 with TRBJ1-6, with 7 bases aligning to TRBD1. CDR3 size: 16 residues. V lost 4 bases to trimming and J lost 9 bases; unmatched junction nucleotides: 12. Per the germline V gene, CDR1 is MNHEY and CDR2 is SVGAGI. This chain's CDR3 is CASSWGSTGSGSPLHF. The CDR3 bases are TGTGCCAGCAGTTGGGGATCGACAGGGAGTGGTTCACCCCTCCACTTT.